This section outlines one T cell receptor (beta chain) sequence together with its context. What it binds is not known. This CDR3 has 16 amino acids. The germline V gene encodes CDR1 SNHLY and CDR2 FYNNEI. V was cut by 1 base and J by 2 bases, with 11 bases left in between. This entry belongs to a study of T-cell reconstitution after alpha-beta-depleted transplantation in children. Construction of the TCRbeta library involved unique molecular identifiers. From the PCR reads, TCRdb called clonotypes with MiXCR, one entry per CDR3 protein. This table holds about a million distinct CDR3 sequences, about 31% found once. Findings of the study overall: Surviving recipient T cells and thymic progenitors produced the high day-60 TCRbeta diversity seen in some patients. T cells produced anew were the main source of T-cell counts and diversity one year after transplant. Reported findings indicate that, about two months after transplant, alpha-beta T cells came from several hundred expanded clones, which were derived from non-depleted graft cells.

The chain employs TRBV2 and TRBJ2-2; D is possibly TRBD2 (7 bases). Sequencing used PBMCs, mostly from graft donor cells, obtained 360 days after TCRalphabeta/CD19-depleted stem cell transplant. The sequence came from a boy younger than two who had a stem cell transplant for SCID, so the T cells may come from the graft donor. DNA of the CDR3: TGTGCCAGCAGTGAAGAGGGGGGGGCTAACACCGGGGAGCTGTTTTTT. Protein: CASSEEGGANTGELFF.